The rows below give T cell receptor beta chains drawn from one sample of a study of blood T cell repertoires in COVID-19. The assay was immunoSEQ multiplex PCR, and TCRdb's table has in-frame clones only and misses some. The table has some 76,000 clones, about nine tenths seen once. Sequencing was done on a sample of peripheral blood. These receptors originate from a woman aged 18-35 years with acute or convalescent COVID-19. CDR3s include the opening cysteine and the closing phenylalanine or tryptophan. A D gene is named only where the DNA matches it firmly. Only some rows state a clone size, as once, few, many or a class for expanded clones.

D	V	J	size	DNA	CDR3
.	TRBV5-5	TRBJ2-5	.	TGTGCCAGCAGCTTCGCGGAGGAGACCCAGTACTTC	CASSFAEETQYF
.	TRBV24-1	TRBJ2-3	.	TGTGCCACCAGTGAGGCTAGCACAGATACGCAGTATTTT	CATSEASTDTQYF
.	TRBV6-4	TRBJ2-7	.	TGTGCCAGCAGTGCGCAACAGGGAAACGAGCAGTACTTC	CASSAQQGNEQYF
TRBD2	TRBV7-9	TRBJ2-1	.	TGTGCCAGCACCTCCCGGCTAGCGGGACGGGATGAGCAGTTCTTC	CASTSRLAGRDEQFF
.	TRBV28	TRBJ2-3	.	TGTGCCAGCAGTCTTAGCAGCACAGATACGCAGTATTTT	CASSLSSTDTQYF
.	TRBV2	TRBJ1-1	.	TGTGCCAGCAGTGAAGGGTGGAGCACTGAAGCTTTCTTT	CASSEGWSTEAFF
.	TRBV30	TRBJ2-1	.	TGTGCCTGGAGTAGGTCTGGGGCGAATGAGCAGTTCTTC	CAWSRSGANEQFF
TRBD1	TRBV29-1	TRBJ1-1	.	TGCAGCGTCCGACAGGGAGGGAACACTGAAGCTTTCTTT	CSVRQGGNTEAFF
TRBD2	TRBV6-1	TRBJ2-3	.	TGTGCCAGCAGTGTGGGACTAGCGGCCCGAGGGGGCACAGATACGCAGTATTTT	CASSVGLAARGGTDTQYF
.	TRBV23-1	TRBJ2-7	.	TGCGCCAGCAGTCACCGGTCGGGTGGCTACGAGCAGTACTTC	CASSHRSGGYEQYF
.	TRBV4-1	TRBJ1-5	.	TGCGCCAGCAGCCAGACGAATGAAAGGGGAGGGAATCAGCCCCAGCATTTT	CASSQTNERGGNQPQHF
TRBD2	TRBV5-1	TRBJ2-1	.	TGCGCCAGCAGCGTGGGGGGACTAGCGGGGAACAATGAGCAGTTCTTC	CASSVGGLAGNNEQFF
.	TRBV7-9	TRBJ1-2	.	TGTGCCAGCAGCCCCGGGTCTGAGATCTATGGCTACACCTTC	CASSPGSEIYGYTF
TRBD1	TRBV19	TRBJ1-5	.	TGTGCCAGTAGTTCCCGCAGTAGCCCGGGACAGGGAAGCAATCAGCCCCAGCATTTT	CASSSRSSPGQGSNQPQHF
.	TRBV12-3/TRBV12-4	TRBJ1-1	.	TGTGCCAGCACCAGGGGTCTGAACACTGAAGCTTTCTTT	CASTRGLNTEAFF
TRBD2	TRBV4-1	TRBJ2-1	.	TGCGCCAGCAGCCCGGGACTAGCGGCATACAATGAGCAGTTCTTC	CASSPGLAAYNEQFF
.	TRBV7-6	TRBJ1-6	.	TGTGCCAGCAGCCCGTCTAGGCAGTATAATTCACCCCTCCACTTT	CASSPSRQYNSPLHF
.	TRBV7-2	TRBJ2-7	.	TGTGCCAGCAGCCGATCTAGCGTGTACGAGCAGTACTTC	CASSRSSVYEQYF
.	TRBV2	TRBJ2-7	.	TGTGCCAGCAGTGACGGCAGGAACTACGAGCAGTACTTC	CASSDGRNYEQYF
.	TRBV6-5	TRBJ2-3	.	TGTGCCAGCACCCAGGACAACCAAGCAACGCAGTATTTT	CASTQDNQATQYF
TRBD1	TRBV5-1	TRBJ1-1	.	TGCGCCAGCAGCTGGGGGACAGGTTCCCCTGAAGCTTTCTTT	CASSWGTGSPEAFF
TRBD2	TRBV20-1	TRBJ2-1	.	TGCAGTGCTAGTCTCGCTAGCGGGGGCAATGAGCAGTTCTTC	CSASLASGGNEQFF
TRBD2	TRBV5-6	TRBJ2-3	.	TGTGCCAGCAGTGTAGCGGGGGGGAGCACAGATACGCAGTATTTT	CASSVAGGSTDTQYF
.	TRBV6-2/TRBV6-3	TRBJ1-4	.	TGTGCCAGCAGTTACCGAGCAACTAATGAAAAACTGTTTTTT	CASSYRATNEKLFF
.	TRBV4-1	TRBJ2-3	once	TGCGCCAGCAGCCACCCGGGCACAGATACGCAGTATTTT	CASSHPGTDTQYF
.	TRBV28	TRBJ2-7	.	TGTGCCAGCTCCCGACCTGGGACTGCCTCCTACGAGCAGTACTTC	CASSRPGTASYEQYF
TRBD2	TRBV4-1	TRBJ2-3	.	TGCGCCAGCAGCCCTAGGGGGCGGGAGGGCCCGGTTTCCACAGATACGCAGTATTTT	CASSPRGREGPVSTDTQYF
.	TRBV2	TRBJ1-1	.	TGTGCCAGCAGTGAAGCAACACATTATGAAGCTTTCTTT	CASSEATHYEAFF